One sample yielded the 22 T cell receptor beta chains listed below, sequenced in a study of CD4+ T cells in melanoma. Measured with immunoSEQ multiplex PCR; TCRdb has only the in-frame clones, and not every one. The sample records about 140,000 clones, over 90% being singletons. These receptors originate from a human donor with melanoma.

V usage is TRBV25-1 and J usage is TRBJ1-6, with 8 bases aligning to TRBD1. CDR3 length equals 14 residues. The germline gives CDR1 MGHDK, CDR2 SYGVNS. Losses at the gene ends were 3 bases for V and 6 bases for J; bases not matched to a gene: 1. The CDR3 nucleotides read TGTGCCAGCAGTGAGGGACAGGCTAATTCACCCCTCCACTTT. The encoded protein is CASSEGQANSPLHF.

The V call is TRBV10-3, the J call TRBJ2-6; TRBD1 is a possible D gene (6 bases). V lost 4 bases to trimming and J lost 1 base, with 17 bases between them. This CDR3 spans 18 amino acids. CDR1 and CDR2 (germline): ENHRY, SYGVKD. CDR3 sequence: CAISAGAGETSGANVLTF. In DNA, the CDR3 is TGTGCCATCAGTGCAGGGGCAGGTGAAACGTCTGGGGCCAACGTCCTGACTTTC.

This chain uses TRBV7-2 with TRBJ1-5; possibly TRBD1 for D (5 bases). The V end lost 1 base, the J end lost 4 bases, and 11 bases lay between the germline ends. This CDR3 contains 15 residues. CDR1 is SGHTA and CDR2 is FQGNSA in the germline V gene. CDR3 DNA sequence: TGTGCCAGCAGCTTAGGGGGGATGGGAAATCAGCCCCAGCATTTT. It translates to CASSLGGMGNQPQHF.

The chain uses TRBV6-6 and TRBJ2-7; 7 nucleotides agree with TRBD1. This CDR3 spans 12 amino acids. Germline CDR1 and CDR2: MNHNY and SVGAGI (reference sequence). Unmatched junction bases numbered 7, after V lost 8 bases and J lost 6 bases. Here the CDR3 DNA reads TGTGCCAGCGTTTCGGCAGGGGGCGAGCAGTACTTC. This translates into CASVSAGGEQYF.

Concerning this clone itself: In the same sample, other DNA sequences code for this CDR3. This sequence joins TRBV6-5 and TRBJ1-1; 7 bases agree with TRBD1. The V gene's germline CDR1 is MNHEY and CDR2 SVGAGI. The trim removed 0 bases at V and 5 bases at J, leaving 3 bases unmatched. The CDR3 consists of 14 residues. The CDR3 sequence is CASSYSRGRTEAFF. Written as DNA, the CDR3 is TGTGCCAGCAGTTACTCGAGGGGGCGGACTGAAGCTTTCTTT.

The chain couples TRBV6-5 to TRBJ2-4; D possibly corresponds to TRBD2 (7 bases). V dropped 5 bases and J dropped 3 bases, with 11 bases sitting between them. The CDR3 totals 14 residues. Germline CDR1 and CDR2: MNHEY and SVGAGI. CDR3 nucleotides: TGTGCCAGCAGTCCAGGGGACTACAAAAACATTCAGTACTTC. As protein: CASSPGDYKNIQYF.

This clone came up once. This sequence joins TRBV18 and TRBJ2-7, with D hard to call. The CDR3 length is 12 residues. The V end was cut by 2 bases, the J end by 7 bases, with 9 bases between. Germline values: CDR1 KGHSH, CDR2 LQKENI. This CDR3 is CASSPGIEEQYF. As DNA, the CDR3 is TGTGCCAGCTCACCAGGGATCGAGGAGCAGTACTTC.

This clone was counted once. The chain couples TRBV6-5 to TRBJ2-2, with D perhaps TRBD1 (7 bases). The germline V and J ends were trimmed by 0 bases and 5 bases, with 13 bases remaining between them. The CDR3 spans 16 residues. Looked up from germline, CDR1 is MNHEY and CDR2 is SVGAGI. This chain's CDR3 is CASSYSRRGRTGELFF. The DNA for the CDR3 is TGTGCCAGCAGTTACTCGAGGAGGGGGCGGACCGGGGAGCTGTTTTTT.

J is TRBJ2-5 and V is TRBV9; tentatively, D is TRBD2 (6 bases). Trimming pared 3 bases from V and 5 bases from J, leaving 14 bases between. Germline CDR1 SGDLS, CDR2 YYNGEE. There are 14 residues in the CDR3. CDR3 sequence: CASSGGWGVETQYF. CDR3 coding DNA: TGTGCCAGCAGCGGAGGATGGGGGGTGGAGACCCAGTACTTC.

This chain's CDR3 is CASSSSPLRENTEAFF. The CDR3 nucleotides are TGCGCCAGCAGCTCGAGCCCTTTGCGGGAGAACACTGAAGCTTTCTTT. The chain links TRBV5-1 to TRBJ1-1; D unclear. CDR1 is SGHRS, CDR2 YFSETQ, per germline. V dropped 3 bases and J dropped 1 base, with 16 bases sitting between them. The CDR3 covers 16 residues.

The rearrangement joins TRBV11-3 to TRBJ2-1; D possibly corresponds to TRBD2 (6 bases). CDR3 length equals 13 residues. Germline CDR1 and CDR2: SGHNT and YENEEA. V was cut by 5 bases and J by 5 bases, with 10 bases left in between. DNA of the CDR3: TGTGCCAGCAGCCCTGGAGGGAACAATGAGCAGTTCTTC. Amino acid sequence: CASSPGGNNEQFF.

The CDR3 spells CATSRGWGAGDTEAFF. CDR3 nucleotide sequence: TGTGCCACCAGCAGGGGGTGGGGTGCAGGGGACACTGAAGCTTTCTTT. The gene calls are TRBV15 and TRBJ1-1; a weak D match, TRBD1 (6 bases). This CDR3 comprises 16 residues. From germline, CDR1 is LNHNV and CDR2 YYDKDF (reference sequence). Trimming left V 3 bases short and J 3 bases short, with 17 bases between.

The gene calls are TRBV2 and TRBJ1-5, with 7 bases matching TRBD1. Trimming removed 3 bases from V and 5 bases from J; junction bases left unmatched: 10. This CDR3 is built from 16 residues. CDR1 is SNHLY, CDR2 FYNNEI, per germline. The CDR3 is CASSDSLGGGYQPQHF. The CDR3 DNA reads TGTGCCAGCAGTGATTCTTTAGGAGGGGGCTATCAGCCCCAGCATTTT.

This chain joins TRBV6-6 and TRBJ1-1, with D tentatively TRBD1 (6 bases). V lost 5 bases, J lost 4 bases, and 17 bases lay in between. Germline lookup yields CDR1 MNHNY and CDR2 SVGAGI (reference sequence). The CDR3 contains 15 residues. Written as DNA, the CDR3 is TGTGCCAGCAGTCAGACAGGATTCGGGGGCACTGAAGCTTTCTTT. Protein sequence: CASSQTGFGGTEAFF.

This chain connects TRBV27 to TRBJ2-5; 9 nucleotides line up with TRBD2. The CDR3 has 14 residues. Germline trimming cut 10 bases from V and 5 bases from J; bases unmatched to any gene: 11. CDR1 and CDR2 (germline): MNHEY, SMNVEV (reference sequence). CDR3 coding DNA: TGTGCCACCCAGCAGGCTAGCGGGGATGAGACCCAGTACTTC. Its translation: CATQQASGDETQYF.

This chain connects TRBV6-1 to TRBJ1-2; TRBD1 matches at 7 bases. This CDR3 spans 15 amino acids. Germline trimming cut 6 bases from V and 8 bases from J; bases unmatched to any gene: 15. The germline V gene has CDR1 MNHNS and CDR2 SASEGT. The CDR3 protein is CASRNTGVTWTGYTF. CDR3 sequence (DNA): TGTGCCAGCAGGAACACAGGGGTCACGTGGACCGGCTACACCTTC.

The chain combines TRBV27 with TRBJ1-2, with D perhaps matching TRBD1 (6 bases). Trimming cost V 5 bases and J 4 bases, with 17 bases left between them. The length of the CDR3 is 15 residues. Germline V gene sequence: CDR1 MNHEY, CDR2 SMNVEV (reference sequence). CDR3 sequence (DNA): TGTGCCAGCAGTAGACAGACAGGTCACATCTATGGCTACACCTTC. Amino acids: CASSRQTGHIYGYTF.

The rearrangement uses TRBV7-9 and TRBJ2-4; D call uncertain. The germline V gene encodes CDR1 SEHNR and CDR2 FQNEAQ (reference sequence). The CDR3 sequence is 14 residues long. V was cut by 5 bases and J by 6 bases, with 14 bases left in between. CDR3 loop: CASSQRSSANIQYF. The CDR3 DNA follows: TGTGCCAGCAGCCAAAGAAGCTCGGCAAACATTCAGTACTTC. Full variable domain (rest looked up from reference TRBV7-9 and TRBJ2-4): DTGVSQNPRHKITKRGQNVTFRCDPISEHNRLYWYRQTLGQGPEFLTYFQNEAQLEKSRLLSDRFSAERPKGSFSTLEIQRTEQGDSAMYLCASSQRSSANIQYFGAGTRLSVL.

V gene TRBV6-5 combines with J gene TRBJ1-1; 11 bases line up with TRBD1. Germline CDR1 and CDR2: MNHEY and SVGAGI. J gave up 3 bases and V 2 bases, and 2 bases lay outside the gene matches. There are 15 residues in the CDR3. The CDR3 sequence is CASSYGDRGDTEAFF. CDR3 coding DNA: TGTGCCAGCAGTTACGGGGACAGGGGGGACACTGAAGCTTTCTTT.

The V call is TRBV18, the J call TRBJ2-7, with 14 bases lining up with TRBD2. V shed 5 bases and J 6 bases; nucleotides not matched to a gene: 3. There are 14 residues in the CDR3. Germline-derived CDR1 and CDR2 are KGHSH and LQKENI. Here the CDR3 DNA reads TGTGCCAGCTCATGGGGACTAGCGGGGGTCGAGCAGTACTTC. It translates to CASSWGLAGVEQYF. Looking up the rest from reference TRBV18 and TRBJ2-7 gives the full variable domain: NAGVMQNPRHLVRRRGQEARLRCSPMKGHSHVYWYRQLPEEGLKFMVYLQKENIIDESGMPKERFSAEFPKEGPSILRIQQVVRGDSAAYFCASSWGLAGVEQYFGPGTRLTVT.

This rearrangement joins TRBV5-4 to TRBJ1-2; 7 positions match TRBD1. The CDR3 runs 15 residues. Trimming cost V 3 bases and J 5 bases; bases outside gene matches: 10. Germline assignment: CDR1 SGHNT and CDR2 YYREEE (reference sequence). CDR3 bases: TGTGCCAGCAGCTACAAAACGACAGGGAGTTATGGCTACACCTTC. This translates into CASSYKTTGSYGYTF.

This clone was detected once. The CDR3 bases are TGTGCCAGCAGCAACCGACAGGGGACGACGGAGGAGCAGTACTTC. The encoded protein is CASSNRQGTTEEQYF. The chain combines TRBV7-9 with TRBJ2-7, with 8 bases fitting TRBD1. The CDR3 has 15 amino acids. Per the germline V gene, CDR1 is SEHNR and CDR2 is FQNEAQ (reference sequence). The V and J ends lost 5 bases and 7 bases, in that order; junction bases with no gene match: 13. The full variable domain, with the rest looked up from reference TRBV7-9 and TRBJ2-7, is DTGVSQNPRHKITKRGQNVTFRCDPISEHNRLYWYRQTLGQGPEFLTYFQNEAQLEKSRLLSDRFSAERPKGSFSTLEIQRTEQGDSAMYLCASSNRQGTTEEQYFGPGTRLTVT.